The clone carrying this TCR beta chain was picked up a small number of times. These data are taken from a study of blood T cell repertoires in COVID-19. Profiled with immunoSEQ multiplex PCR; TCRdb holds only in-frame clones, not every one. The data contain under 450,000 clones, 91% of them singletons. CDR3 length: 15 residues. Germline CDR1 WNHNN, CDR2 SYGVQD (reference sequence). Trimming removed 4 bases from V and 4 bases from J; junction bases left unmatched: 6. The specimen sequenced was PBMCs or T cells enriched from blood (not recorded which). The sequence was obtained from a woman aged 35 to 49 who had been exposed to COVID-19. The chain uses TRBV10-1 and TRBJ1-1; 10 nucleotides agree with TRBD1. The CDR3 coding sequence is TGCGCCAGCAGTGCACCCGGGACAGGGGCCACTGAAGCTTTCTTT. Protein: CASSAPGTGATEAFF.